Presented here are 23 T cell receptor beta chains from one specimen sequenced in a study of blood T cells in healthy people across ages. Sample-barcoded 5' priming and a J-beta primer mix drove a second PCR of roughly 6 to 12 cycles. TCRdb ran MiXCR on the 5' RACE reads and lists one entry per CDR3 protein. The sample contains 800,000 to 950,000 distinct CDR3 sequences, around 48% of which appear only once. Source material: blood. These receptors all come from a man aged 25-45 years in good health.

The chain is built from TRBV7-9 and TRBJ1-6, with a possible D match to TRBD1 (5 bases). This CDR3 contains 14 residues. Germline V gene data show CDR1 as SEHNR and CDR2 as FQNEAQ (reference sequence). The V end was cut by 1 base, the J end by 9 bases, with 10 bases between. This CDR3 is CASSLDQGSSPLHF. The CDR3 nucleotides read TGTGCCAGCAGCTTAGATCAGGGAAGTTCACCCCTCCACTTT.

This chain links TRBV29-1 with TRBJ1-1; D not resolved. CDR1 is SQVTM, CDR2 ANQGSEA, per germline. This CDR3 contains 11 residues. With 6 bases removed from V and 11 bases from J, the gap between germline ends came to 16 bases. The CDR3 DNA reads TGCAGCGTAGGTAGCTGGGGTAGCGCTTTCTTT. Translating it yields CSVGSWGSAFF.

The chain employs TRBV5-1 and TRBJ2-7; 10 bases are a match to TRBD1. The J segment lost 2 bases and the V segment lost 7 bases, leaving 9 bases of the junction unmatched. The CDR3 is 15 amino acids. CDR1 and CDR2 from the germline V gene are SGHRS and YFSETQ. The chain's CDR3 is CASRPRQGATYEQYF. The CDR3 DNA reads TGCGCCAGCCGACCCAGACAGGGGGCTACCTACGAGCAGTACTTC.

V is TRBV4-1 and J is TRBJ2-7; no clear D. Germline V gene lookup returns CDR1 MGHRA and CDR2 YSYEKL. The germline V and J ends were trimmed by 0 bases and 3 bases, with 15 bases remaining between them. The CDR3 sequence is 16 residues long. CDR3 sequence: CASSQDLSGYLYEQYF. The CDR3 DNA reads as TGCGCCAGCAGCCAAGATCTTTCAGGCTACCTCTACGAGCAGTACTTC.

This chain links TRBV20-1 with TRBJ1-1, with D maybe TRBD1 (6 bases). The V and J ends lost 7 bases and 1 base respectively, with 16 bases between them. The CDR3 has 14 amino acids. CDR1 DFQATT and CDR2 SNEGSKA come from the germline V gene (reference sequence). CDR3 bases: TGCAGTGTTGGATCCCAGGGGAAGAACACTGAAGCTTTCTTT. Translating gives CSVGSQGKNTEAFF.

As to this clonotype: It may be a read error: a sequence one base away is much more abundant. The chain links TRBV6-1 to TRBJ2-4; D may be TRBD2 (7 bases). The DNA matches TRBJ2-7 better at its end, which makes the J call doubtful. Looked up from germline, CDR1 is MNHNS and CDR2 is SASEGT. The CDR3 spans 13 residues. The CDR3 sequence: CARNREGHYEQYF. CDR3 DNA: TGTGCCCGTAACAGGGAGGGACACTACGAGCAGTACTTC.

This clonotype came up many times. The genes are TRBV5-1 and TRBJ2-5, with TRBD2 as a possible D gene (5 bases). Germline V gene data show CDR1 as SGHRS and CDR2 as YFSETQ. The V end lost 0 bases, the J end lost 1 base, and 7 bases lay between the germline ends. The length of the CDR3 is 14 residues. CDR3 sequence reads: CASSLGRAQETQYF. The CDR3, as DNA: TGCGCCAGCAGCTTGGGGCGGGCCCAAGAGACCCAGTACTTC.

This chain joins TRBV15 and TRBJ1-1; D is perhaps TRBD1 (6 bases). With 3 bases removed from V and 3 bases from J, the gap between germline ends came to 8 bases. CDR3 length: 13 amino acids. CDR1 and CDR2 from the germline V gene are LNHNV and YYDKDF (reference sequence). In DNA form, the CDR3 reads TGTGCCACCAGCAGGGACAGTTACACTGAAGCTTTCTTT. This translates into CATSRDSYTEAFF.

This clonotype turned up a few times. V usage is TRBV5-1 and J usage is TRBJ2-3, with 9 positions matching TRBD2. This CDR3 region has 15 residues. With V trimmed by 0 bases and J by 8 bases, 7 bases remained unmatched. Germline V gene lookup returns CDR1 SGHRS and CDR2 YFSETQ. CDR3 nucleotide sequence: TGCGCCAGCAGCTTGGTGAGCGGGGGGTCAGGTACGCAGTATTTT. This sequence encodes CASSLVSGGSGTQYF.

V and J are TRBV6-1 and TRBJ1-2; 7 bases are a match to TRBD1. CDR1 MNHNS and CDR2 SASEGT come from the germline V gene. The V and J ends lost 6 bases and 3 bases, in that order; junction bases with no gene match: 10. This CDR3 spans 15 amino acids. In DNA form, the CDR3 reads TGTGCCAGCAGCGGAGGGGGAGGGACAGACTATGGCTACACCTTC. It is translated as CASSGGGGTDYGYTF.

V and J are TRBV12-3 or TRBV12-4 and TRBJ1-5; possible D gene TRBD1, 5 bases. Trimming pared 3 bases from V and 6 bases from J, leaving 12 bases between. The length of the CDR3 is 14 residues. The CDR3 sequence: CASSFLQGGQPQHF. The CDR3 nucleotides are TGTGCCAGCAGTTTCCTCCAGGGCGGTCAGCCCCAGCATTTT.

This clonotype showed up many times. This sequence joins TRBV7-2 and TRBJ2-5; 11 nucleotides agree with TRBD1. After removal of 1 base from V and 5 bases from J, the junction contained 9 bases not matched to a gene. The CDR3 sequence is 17 residues long. Germline values: CDR1 SGHTA, CDR2 FQGNSA. This CDR3 reads CASSLGTGTGGIETQYF. The CDR3 DNA sequence: TGTGCCAGCAGCTTAGGAACCGGGACAGGGGGTATTGAGACCCAGTACTTC.

The chain links TRBV20-1 to TRBJ1-2, with 8 bases matching TRBD1. In germline, CDR1 is DFQATT, CDR2 SNEGSKA (reference sequence). The CDR3 is 15 amino acids. V was pared by 2 bases and J by 7 bases, with 12 bases of the junction left unmatched. The CDR3 bases are TGCAGTGCTAGAACATCGACAGGGGTTATAGGTGGCTACACCTTC. It is translated as CSARTSTGVIGGYTF.

CDR3 sequence: CSGLAGSSYNEQFF. The CDR3 DNA follows: TGCAGCGGATTAGCGGGGAGCTCCTACAATGAGCAGTTCTTC. The rearrangement joins TRBV29-1 to TRBJ2-1; 8 bases agree with TRBD2. The J segment lost 0 bases and the V segment lost 7 bases, leaving 5 bases of the junction unmatched. Germline CDR1 is SQVTM and CDR2 is ANQGSEA. This CDR3 is built from 14 residues.

This chain links TRBV2 with TRBJ1-1; D uncertain. The V gene lost 8 bases and the J gene lost 3 bases, with 19 bases spanning the gap. Per the germline V gene, CDR1 is SNHLY and CDR2 is FYNNEI. This CDR3 contains 15 residues. CDR3 in DNA: TGTGCCAGCGGTGGCGCCTCGAACCTAGACACTGAAGCTTTCTTT. Translation: CASGGASNLDTEAFF.

The chain is built from TRBV3-1 and TRBJ1-1, with 7 positions matching TRBD1. CDR1 is LGHDT, CDR2 YNNKEL, per germline (reference sequence). This CDR3 contains 15 residues. J gave up 3 bases and V 5 bases, and 9 bases lay outside the gene matches. The chain's CDR3 is CASSSSTGYYTEAFF. The CDR3 DNA sequence: TGTGCCAGCAGCTCTTCGACAGGGTATTACACTGAAGCTTTCTTT.

The chain is built from TRBV24-1 and TRBJ2-7; D is possibly TRBD1 (5 bases). The CDR3 runs 15 residues. In germline, CDR1 is KGHDR, CDR2 SFDVKD. V gave up 2 bases and J gave up 6 bases, with 16 bases separating them. This CDR3 reads CATSDSAGRPSEQYF. In DNA form, the CDR3 reads TGTGCCACCAGTGATTCGGCAGGGCGTCCCTCCGAGCAGTACTTC.

This chain joins TRBV5-1 and TRBJ2-1; 14 positions match TRBD2. From germline, CDR1 is SGHRS and CDR2 YFSETQ. V lost 3 bases to trimming and J lost 10 bases; unmatched junction nucleotides: 18. The CDR3 consists of 19 residues. CDR3 bases: TGCGCCAGCAGCTCCAGAAGAGGGGCCGGGACTAGCGGGGGACGCGAGCAGTTCTTC. Translation gives CASSSRRGAGTSGGREQFF.

This sequence joins TRBV7-9 and TRBJ2-7; 10 bases line up with TRBD2. Trimming took 3 bases from V and 6 from J; bases not matched to a gene: 2. The V gene's germline CDR1 is SEHNR and CDR2 FQNEAQ (reference sequence). This CDR3 is 13 amino acids long. This CDR3 is CASSFSGGIEQYF. CDR3 coding DNA: TGTGCCAGCAGCTTTAGCGGGGGGATCGAGCAGTACTTC.

This clonotype was seen a single time. The CDR3 DNA reads TGTGCCAGCAGTGAGGCGTCGGAAGTAGCCAAAAACATTCAGTACTTC. It translates to CASSEASEVAKNIQYF. The rearrangement links TRBV25-1 to TRBJ2-4, with D uncertain. The V end lost 3 bases, the J end lost 0 bases, and 12 bases lay between the germline ends. Germline loops: CDR1 MGHDK, CDR2 SYGVNS. The CDR3 runs to 16 residues.

The chain combines TRBV10-3 with TRBJ2-1; D unresolved. Germline V gene lookup returns CDR1 ENHRY and CDR2 SYGVKD. V was clipped by 3 bases and J by 2 bases, with 11 bases between them. The CDR3 contains 15 residues. The CDR3 DNA follows: TGTGCCATCAGTGATACGTACACAACCTACAATGAGCAGTTCTTC. Protein: CAISDTYTTYNEQFF.

V and J are TRBV3-1 and TRBJ1-5; the match to TRBD1 covers 7 bases. The V segment lost 0 bases and the J segment 4 bases; nucleotides outside the gene matches: 0. Germline lookup yields CDR1 LGHDT and CDR2 YNNKEL (reference sequence). This CDR3 is 14 amino acids long. Written as DNA, the CDR3 is TGTGCCAGCAGCCAAGAGGGACAGAATCAGCCCCAGCATTTT. Translated, it gives CASSQEGQNQPQHF.

CDR3 amino acids: CASSSPGQPTYNEQYF. The CDR3 nucleotides are TGTGCCAGCAGTTCCCCTGGACAGCCAACCTACAATGAGCAGTACTTC. This chain joins TRBV6-2 or TRBV6-3 and TRBJ2-1, with D possibly matching TRBD1 (6 bases). The DNA end is more similar to TRBJ2-7, so the J call may be wrong. The germline V gene has CDR1 MNHEY and CDR2 SVGEGT. This CDR3 has 16 residues.